These 24 T cell receptor beta chains originate from one sample sequenced in a study of T cells in localized non-small cell lung cancer. Only in-frame clones appear in the TCRdb table, and some are missing; sequencing was by immunoSEQ multiplex PCR. The sample holds tens of thousands of clones; about 87% are singletons and the top ten take 15% to 20%. This sample comprised PBMCs, obtained before any cancer treatment. Receptors were obtained from a female donor with stage II lung adenocarcinoma.

The chain employs TRBV10-3 and TRBJ2-2, with D possibly matching TRBD1 (6 bases). Germline CDR1 and CDR2: ENHRY and SYGVKD. This CDR3 has 13 amino acids. Deletions cut 8 bases from V and 3 bases from J, with 10 bases between. The CDR3 sequence: CAIATGHTGELFF. The DNA for the CDR3 is TGTGCCATCGCGACAGGACACACCGGGGAGCTGTTTTTT.

The chain employs TRBV2 and TRBJ1-2; 7 positions match TRBD1. Germline CDR1 SNHLY, CDR2 FYNNEI. This CDR3 comprises 10 residues. J was trimmed by 6 bases and V by 10 bases; bases with no gene match: 2. CDR3 nucleotide sequence: TGTGCCATTACAGGGGATGGCTACACCTTC. Translated: CAITGDGYTF. Combining the CDR3 with reference TRBV2 and TRBJ1-2 gives the whole variable domain EPEVTQTPSHQVTQMGQEVILRCVPISNHLYFYWYRQILGQKVEFLVSFYNNEISEKSEIFDDQFSVERPDGSNFTLKIRSTKLEDSAMYFCAITGDGYTFGSGTRLTVV.

V is TRBV19 and J is TRBJ1-4; D may be TRBD1 (6 bases). Germline V CDR1 and CDR2: LNHDA, SQIVND (reference sequence). Trimming took 6 bases from V and 2 from J, leaving 13 bases between them. The length of the CDR3 is 15 residues. The CDR3 sequence: CASRKNRGTNEKLFF. CDR3 in DNA: TGTGCCAGTAGGAAAAATAGGGGGACTAATGAAAAACTGTTTTTT. The whole variable domain, filled in from reference TRBV19 and TRBJ1-4, reads DGGITQSPKYLFRKEGQNVTLSCEQNLNHDAMYWYRQDPGQGLRLIYYSQIVNDFQKGDIAEGYSVSREKKESFPLTVTSAQKNPTAFYLCASRKNRGTNEKLFFGSGTQLSVL.

The V call is TRBV5-4, the J call TRBJ2-5; the D gene could be TRBD1 or TRBD2 (5 bases each). The germline V and J ends were trimmed by 3 bases and 13 bases, with 25 bases remaining between them. Germline loops: CDR1 SGHNT, CDR2 YYREEE (reference sequence). The CDR3 is 15 amino acids. CDR3 sequence (DNA): TGTGCCAGCAGCTCGACAGCCCGGGGTTATGAGATCCGGTACTTC. Its translation: CASSSTARGYEIRYF.

The chain employs TRBV2 and TRBJ2-1; possibly TRBD2 for D (7 bases). The CDR3 sequence is 13 residues long. V lost 9 bases and J 6 bases, leaving 15 bases between the germline ends. CDR1 and CDR2 from the germline V gene are SNHLY and FYNNEI. CDR3 sequence: CASLRGGANEQFF. In nucleotides, the CDR3 is TGTGCCAGTCTAAGAGGGGGGGCCAATGAGCAGTTCTTC.

This clone was observed a single time. CDR3 DNA sequence: TGTGCCAGCAGCTTAGGGGACAGCGACTTGAACTATGGCTACACCTTC. It encodes CASSLGDSDLNYGYTF. This rearrangement joins TRBV7-9 to TRBJ1-2; the match to TRBD1 covers 7 bases. Germline V gene data show CDR1 as SEHNR and CDR2 as FQNEAQ (reference sequence). CDR3 length equals 16 residues. Unmatched junction bases numbered 7, after V lost 1 base and J lost 2 bases.

The rearrangement joins TRBV15 to TRBJ1-2, with D possibly being TRBD1 (6 bases). There are 14 residues in the CDR3. Per germline, CDR1 LNHNV and CDR2 YYDKDF (reference sequence). V gave up 0 bases and J gave up 4 bases, with 9 bases separating them. The CDR3: CATSRDRGAYGYTF. As DNA, the CDR3 is TGTGCCACCAGCAGAGATCGGGGGGCCTATGGCTACACCTTC.

The chain joins TRBV5-5 to TRBJ1-5; no firm D call. Deletions cut 0 bases from V and 2 bases from J, with 6 bases between. CDR1 and CDR2 (germline): SGHKS, YYEKEE (reference sequence). CDR3 length: 14 amino acids. CDR3 sequence: CASSLGGGNQPQHF. CDR3 DNA sequence: TGTGCCAGCAGCTTGGGGGGAGGCAATCAGCCCCAGCATTTT. Based on the CDR3 plus reference TRBV5-5 and TRBJ1-5, the full variable domain is DAGVTQSPTHLIKTRGQQVTLRCSPISGHKSVSWYQQVLGQGPQFIFQYYEKEERGRGNFPDRFSARQFPNYSSELNVNALLLGDSALYLCASSLGGGNQPQHFGDGTRLSIL.

The genes are TRBV29-1 and TRBJ1-1; D gene ambiguous. CDR3 size: 12 residues. In germline, CDR1 is SQVTM, CDR2 ANQGSEA. V was trimmed by 5 bases and J by 0 bases, leaving 7 bases between them. The CDR3 sequence is CSVTRLNTEAFF. CDR3 nucleotides: TGCAGCGTTACACGTCTGAACACTGAAGCTTTCTTT.

J is TRBJ2-7 and V is TRBV7-3, with 9 bases aligning to TRBD1. The trim removed 5 bases at V and 5 bases at J, leaving 4 bases unmatched. The length of the CDR3 is 13 residues. The germline CDR1 and CDR2 sequences are SGHTA and FQGTGA. Here the CDR3 reads CASSEDRGHEQYF. The CDR3 coding sequence is TGTGCCAGCAGCGAGGACAGGGGCCACGAGCAGTACTTC.

This clone was recorded only once. The gene calls are TRBV11-2 and TRBJ2-7, with 7 bases lining up with TRBD1. CDR3 length: 14 residues. CDR1 and CDR2 from the germline V gene are SGHAT and FQNNGV. V trimming: 1 base; J trimming: 2 bases; junction bases outside the gene matches: 2. CDR3 residues: CASSLAGTAYEQYF. CDR3 DNA sequence: TGTGCCAGCAGCTTAGCCGGGACAGCCTACGAGCAGTACTTC. Based on the CDR3 plus reference TRBV11-2 and TRBJ2-7, the full variable domain is EAGVAQSPRYKIIEKRQSVAFWCNPISGHATLYWYQQILGQGPKLLIQFQNNGVVDDSQLPKDRFSAERLKGVDSTLKIQPAKLEDSAVYLCASSLAGTAYEQYFGPGTRLTVT.

The chain couples TRBV13 to TRBJ2-3; D call uncertain. V was shortened by 4 bases and J by 1 base, with 3 bases between the two germline ends. Looked up from germline, CDR1 is PRHDT and CDR2 is FYEKMQ (reference sequence). CDR3 length: 12 amino acids. The CDR3 sequence is CASSYGTDTQYF. The DNA of the CDR3 is TGTGCCAGCAGCTATGGCACAGATACGCAGTATTTT.

The chain recombines TRBV7-6 with TRBJ2-2, with TRBD1 identical over 11 bases. Germline V gives CDR1 SGHVS, CDR2 FNYEAQ. J was trimmed by 5 bases and V by 0 bases; bases with no gene match: 8. This CDR3 is built from 18 residues. CDR3 bases: TGTGCCAGCAGCTTAGCCCCGGGACAGGGGGTCGGTACCGGGGAGCTGTTTTTT. It encodes CASSLAPGQGVGTGELFF.

The chain combines TRBV9 with TRBJ2-7; D is uncertain. CDR1 is SGDLS, CDR2 YYNGEE, per germline. The V and J ends lost 4 bases and 1 base respectively, with 15 bases between them. This CDR3 is 15 amino acids long. The CDR3 sequence: CASSPSIIPSYEQYF. CDR3 bases: TGTGCCAGCAGCCCCAGCATAATACCTTCCTACGAGCAGTACTTC.

The CDR3: CASSLRTGTSGGYTF. CDR3 nucleotide sequence: TGCGCCAGCAGCTTACGTACGGGAACCTCTGGCGGCTACACCTTC. The chain employs TRBV5-1 and TRBJ1-2; D unresolved. The CDR3 sequence is 15 residues long. V shed 2 bases and J shed 8 bases, with 19 bases lying between them. Germline loops: CDR1 SGHRS, CDR2 YFSETQ.

V and J are TRBV11-2 and TRBJ2-5; perhaps TRBD1 as D (6 bases). This CDR3 has 16 residues. The V end was cut by 1 base, the J end by 5 bases, with 17 bases between. Germline CDR1 SGHAT, CDR2 FQNNGV. The CDR3 nucleotides are TGTGCCAGCAGCTTAGGGTACAGGGAATTGGGGGAGACCCAGTACTTC. It is translated as CASSLGYRELGETQYF.

This rearrangement joins TRBV5-1 to TRBJ1-1, with 7 bases lining up with TRBD1. CDR3 size: 18 residues. Per germline, CDR1 SGHRS and CDR2 YFSETQ. The J segment lost 2 bases and the V segment lost 4 bases, leaving 17 bases of the junction unmatched. The CDR3 bases are TGCGCCAGCAGCCTCAAGCCCCCCGTAGGGGGCGGAAACACTGAAGCTTTCTTT. This codes for CASSLKPPVGGGNTEAFF.

This clone was counted once. The chain uses TRBV5-4 and TRBJ1-1, with 7 bases lining up with TRBD1. With V trimmed by 3 bases and J by 0 bases, 8 bases remained unmatched. CDR3 length: 16 residues. In germline, CDR1 is SGHNT, CDR2 YYREEE (reference sequence). Here the CDR3 reads CASSSATGSLNTEAFF. CDR3 sequence (DNA): TGTGCCAGCAGCTCAGCGACAGGGAGTTTGAACACTGAAGCTTTCTTT.

In this sample, this clone turned up once. This chain connects TRBV6-5 to TRBJ2-5; possible D gene TRBD2, 6 bases. CDR1 and CDR2 from the germline V gene are MNHEY and SVGAGI. The germline V and J ends were trimmed by 2 bases and 5 bases, with 6 bases remaining between them. This CDR3 is 12 amino acids long. This chain's CDR3 is CASSYGGETQYF. Here the CDR3 DNA reads TGTGCCAGCAGTTACGGGGGGGAGACCCAGTACTTC.

V usage is TRBV2 and J usage is TRBJ1-1; TRBD1 is a possible D gene (5 bases). The CDR3 length is 11 residues. Looked up from germline, CDR1 is SNHLY and CDR2 is FYNNEI. Deletions cut 6 bases from V and 3 bases from J, with 5 bases between. CDR3 in amino acids: CASRGHTEAFF. CDR3 nucleotides: TGTGCCAGCAGGGGGCACACTGAAGCTTTCTTT.

The genes are TRBV7-3 and TRBJ2-1; 7 nucleotides line up with TRBD2. Germline V gene lookup returns CDR1 SGHTA and CDR2 FQGTGA. This CDR3 has 11 residues. V dropped 5 bases and J dropped 10; count of bases not matched to a gene: 2. DNA of the CDR3: TGTGCCAGCAGCCCGGGACTAGAGCAGTTCTTC. Its protein product is CASSPGLEQFF.

This chain uses TRBV5-1 with TRBJ1-2, with D perhaps matching TRBD1 (5 bases). V was trimmed by 5 bases and J by 3 bases, leaving 11 bases between them. The CDR3 loop spans 13 amino acids. Germline CDR1 is SGHRS and CDR2 is YFSETQ. CDR3 DNA sequence: TGCGCCAGCAGGGAGGGGCTCGACTATGGCTACACCTTC. Translation: CASREGLDYGYTF.

This rearrangement joins TRBV5-6 to TRBJ1-2, with D maybe TRBD1 (5 bases). Per germline, CDR1 SGHDT and CDR2 YYEEEE. V lost 0 bases and J lost 4, with 16 bases in between. The CDR3 extends over 16 amino acids. The CDR3 region has the DNA TGTGCCAGCAGCTTGGTGGCAGGGTATGGGATCTATGGCTACACCTTC. Translating it yields CASSLVAGYGIYGYTF.

The CDR3 DNA reads as TGCGCCAGCAGCCCCGGACTAGCTCAAAAGACCCAGTACTTC. Its protein product is CASSPGLAQKTQYF. This rearrangement joins TRBV4-1 to TRBJ2-5, with 8 bases aligning to TRBD2. The CDR3 is 14 residues long. CDR1 and CDR2 (germline): MGHRA, YSYEKL. V lost 4 bases and J lost 6; bases outside the gene matches: 7.